This is a list of T cell receptor beta chains from one sample in a study of shared clonotypes between healthy human individuals. The protocol was immunoSEQ multiplex PCR, while the TCRdb copy is restricted to in-frame clones and leaves out a portion. The sample has roughly 2 million clones; 95% are singletons. Sequencing was performed on naive CD4+ T cells sorted from blood. The receptors stem from a man aged 18 to 30 in good health. Each CDR3 is given with its conserved first and last residue. Fields, in order: V gene, J gene, clone size, D gene, CDR3 protein, CDR3 DNA. D genes are given only for firm matches. Clone size is shown for a subset of rows, as once, few, many or a class of expanded clone.

V gene: TRBV6-5; J gene: TRBJ1-2; clone size: once; D gene: TRBD1; CDR3 protein: CASGKTGGNYGYTF; CDR3 DNA: TGTGCCAGCGGCAAGACAGGGGGCAACTATGGCTACACCTTC
V gene: TRBV6-1; J gene: TRBJ2-3; clone size: NA; D gene: NA; CDR3 protein: CASSEAPAIKQYF; CDR3 DNA: TGTGCCAGCAGTGAAGCGCCCGCGATTAAGCAGTATTTT
V gene: TRBV18; J gene: TRBJ2-7; clone size: NA; D gene: NA; CDR3 protein: CASRPGPEGMKQYF; CDR3 DNA: TGTGCCAGCCGTCCGGGGCCCGAGGGAATGAAGCAGTACTTC
V gene: TRBV6-6; J gene: TRBJ1-5; clone size: NA; D gene: NA; CDR3 protein: CASSSRGNQPQHF; CDR3 DNA: TGTGCCAGCAGTTCGAGGGGGAATCAGCCCCAGCATTTT
V gene: TRBV2; J gene: TRBJ1-6; clone size: few; D gene: NA; CDR3 protein: CASSDGDSPLHF; CDR3 DNA: TGTGCCAGCAGTGATGGGGATTCACCCCTCCACTTT
V gene: TRBV4-1; J gene: TRBJ1-2; clone size: NA; D gene: TRBD1; CDR3 protein: CASSQGGQGRGYTF; CDR3 DNA: TGCGCCAGCAGCCAAGGGGGACAGGGTCGAGGCTACACCTTC
V gene: TRBV30; J gene: TRBJ1-5; clone size: NA; D gene: NA; CDR3 protein: CAWSGNSNQPQHF; CDR3 DNA: TGTGCCTGGAGCGGTAATAGCAATCAGCCCCAGCATTTT
V gene: TRBV21-1; J gene: TRBJ2-7; clone size: NA; D gene: NA; CDR3 protein: CASSNKTGADF; CDR3 DNA: TGTGCCAGCAGCAATAAGACGGGGGCGGACTTC
V gene: TRBV7-8; J gene: TRBJ2-2; clone size: NA; D gene: NA; CDR3 protein: CASKSSAASGELFF; CDR3 DNA: TGTGCCAGCAAGTCGTCGGCCGCGTCCGGGGAGCTGTTTTTT
V gene: TRBV2; J gene: TRBJ1-2; clone size: NA; D gene: NA; CDR3 protein: CASRVSDGLGGYTF; CDR3 DNA: TGTGCCAGCAGGGTGTCGGACGGCTTAGGGGGCTACACCTTC
V gene: TRBV15; J gene: TRBJ2-7; clone size: NA; D gene: NA; CDR3 protein: CATSRDSSRGTYEQYF; CDR3 DNA: TGTGCCACCAGCAGAGATAGTAGTCGCGGGACCTACGAGCAGTACTTC
V gene: TRBV5-1; J gene: TRBJ2-7; clone size: NA; D gene: NA; CDR3 protein: CASSLDTSYEQYF; CDR3 DNA: TGCGCCAGCAGCTTGGACACGTCCTACGAGCAGTACTTC
V gene: TRBV27; J gene: TRBJ2-1; clone size: once; D gene: TRBD1; CDR3 protein: CASSHRDRVGEQFF; CDR3 DNA: TGTGCCAGCAGTCACCGGGACAGGGTTGGTGAGCAGTTCTTC
V gene: TRBV28; J gene: TRBJ1-4; clone size: NA; D gene: NA; CDR3 protein: CASIRAPTKRTNEKLFF; CDR3 DNA: TGTGCCAGCATCCGAGCCCCCACAAAGAGAACTAATGAAAAACTGTTTTTT
V gene: TRBV4-1; J gene: TRBJ1-3; clone size: NA; D gene: NA; CDR3 protein: CASSQDQASGNTIYF; CDR3 DNA: TGCGCCAGCAGCCAAGATCAGGCGTCTGGAAACACCATATATTTT
V gene: TRBV7-9; J gene: TRBJ2-3; clone size: NA; D gene: NA; CDR3 protein: CASSPNRVGQDTQYF; CDR3 DNA: TGTGCCAGCAGCCCCAACAGGGTTGGTCAAGATACGCAGTATTTT
V gene: TRBV7-2; J gene: TRBJ2-2; clone size: NA; D gene: NA; CDR3 protein: CASSLGGRVNTGELFF; CDR3 DNA: TGTGCCAGCAGCTTAGGAGGCAGGGTAAACACCGGGGAGCTGTTTTTT
V gene: TRBV10-3; J gene: TRBJ2-3; clone size: NA; D gene: NA; CDR3 protein: CAISDPGGSTDTQYF; CDR3 DNA: TGTGCCATCAGTGATCCTGGCGGGAGCACAGATACGCAGTATTTT
V gene: TRBV27; J gene: TRBJ2-2; clone size: NA; D gene: TRBD2; CDR3 protein: CASSLGGGGTGELFF; CDR3 DNA: TGTGCCAGCAGTCTGGGGGGGGGAGGGACCGGGGAGCTGTTTTTT
V gene: TRBV5-1; J gene: TRBJ2-5; clone size: NA; D gene: NA; CDR3 protein: CASSLGGQTQETQYF; CDR3 DNA: TGCGCCAGCAGCTTGGGTGGGCAGACCCAAGAGACCCAGTACTTC
V gene: TRBV4-3; J gene: TRBJ1-1; clone size: few; D gene: TRBD1; CDR3 protein: CASSRGQGGDTEAFF; CDR3 DNA: TGCGCCAGCAGCCGGGGACAGGGGGGAGACACTGAAGCTTTCTTT
V gene: TRBV9; J gene: TRBJ2-7; clone size: NA; D gene: NA; CDR3 protein: CASSVAGLTYEQYF; CDR3 DNA: TGTGCCAGCAGCGTCGCGGGACTCACCTACGAGCAGTACTTC
V gene: TRBV7-2; J gene: TRBJ2-2; clone size: NA; D gene: NA; CDR3 protein: CASSLAIAFNTGELFF; CDR3 DNA: TGTGCCAGCAGCTTAGCGATAGCATTTAACACCGGGGAGCTGTTTTTT
V gene: TRBV5-4; J gene: TRBJ1-6; clone size: NA; D gene: NA; CDR3 protein: CASSLEGVDSPLHF; CDR3 DNA: TGTGCCAGCAGCTTGGAAGGGGTCGATTCACCCCTCCACTTT
V gene: TRBV7-3; J gene: TRBJ1-1; clone size: NA; D gene: NA; CDR3 protein: CASSIDISGTEAFF; CDR3 DNA: TGTGCCAGCAGCATAGACATAAGCGGCACTGAAGCTTTCTTT
V gene: TRBV9; J gene: TRBJ2-3; clone size: NA; D gene: NA; CDR3 protein: CASSQLADTQYF; CDR3 DNA: TGTGCCAGCAGCCAACTAGCAGACACGCAGTATTTT
V gene: TRBV5-6; J gene: TRBJ2-6; clone size: NA; D gene: NA; CDR3 protein: CASSYDQGHSGANVLTF; CDR3 DNA: TGTGCCAGCAGCTACGACCAGGGACACTCTGGGGCCAACGTCCTGACTTTC
V gene: TRBV28; J gene: TRBJ2-7; clone size: NA; D gene: TRBD1; CDR3 protein: CASSPTGGLKRNEQYF; CDR3 DNA: TGTGCCAGCAGTCCTACAGGGGGCCTTAAGCGGAACGAGCAGTACTTC
V gene: TRBV7-9; J gene: TRBJ1-1; clone size: NA; D gene: NA; CDR3 protein: CASSSGSGAFF; CDR3 DNA: TGTGCCAGCAGCTCCGGGTCGGGCGCTTTCTTT
V gene: TRBV10-1; J gene: TRBJ1-5; clone size: NA; D gene: NA; CDR3 protein: CASSEGDGLSPQHF; CDR3 DNA: TGCGCCAGCAGTGAGGGGGACGGTCTGTCTCCCCAGCATTTT
V gene: TRBV19; J gene: TRBJ1-1; clone size: NA; D gene: TRBD1; CDR3 protein: CASSTRDRGTNTEAFF; CDR3 DNA: TGTGCCAGTAGTACCCGGGACAGGGGAACGAACACTGAAGCTTTCTTT
V gene: TRBV5-4; J gene: TRBJ1-2; clone size: NA; D gene: TRBD1; CDR3 protein: CASSIRTGGFYGYTF; CDR3 DNA: TGTGCCAGCAGCATACGGACAGGGGGTTTCTATGGCTACACCTTC
V gene: TRBV4-1; J gene: TRBJ2-7; clone size: NA; D gene: TRBD2; CDR3 protein: CASSQLLGTSGLSYEQYF; CDR3 DNA: TGCGCCAGCAGCCAGCTGCTGGGGACTAGCGGACTCTCCTACGAGCAGTACTTC
V gene: TRBV30; J gene: TRBJ1-5; clone size: once; D gene: NA; CDR3 protein: CAWSVQGRGAAQPQHF; CDR3 DNA: TGTGCCTGGAGTGTACAGGGCAGGGGAGCGGCTCAGCCCCAGCATTTT
V gene: TRBV4-2; J gene: TRBJ1-3; clone size: NA; D gene: NA; CDR3 protein: CASSQGGTISGNTIYF; CDR3 DNA: TGTGCCAGCAGCCAAGGCGGCACAATCTCTGGAAACACCATATATTTT
V gene: TRBV7-9; J gene: TRBJ2-1; clone size: once; D gene: TRBD2; CDR3 protein: CASSSTRGRAYNEQFF; CDR3 DNA: TGTGCCAGCAGCTCCACTCGCGGGAGGGCCTACAATGAGCAGTTCTTC
V gene: TRBV6-6; J gene: TRBJ2-7; clone size: few; D gene: NA; CDR3 protein: CASSSGLPSEQYF; CDR3 DNA: TGTGCCAGCAGTTCGGGACTGCCGTCCGAGCAGTACTTC